Listed below are T cell receptor beta chains from one sample, sequenced in a study of kidney transplant recipient with SARS-CoV-2 infection. In TCRdb, the reads were re-called with MiXCR into one record per CDR3 protein. The sample holds roughly 250,000 distinct CDR3 sequences, under 30% seen once. The material was a blood sample, obtained at baseline and on day 111 from a kidney transplant recipient. These receptors came from a male patient aged 30 to 40 who had COVID-19 and was a kidney transplant recipient. Certain T cells may be donor cells from the graft. The CDR3 runs from the conserved cysteine through the conserved F or W. A D gene is named only where the DNA matches it firmly. Some rows mark clone size as missing; the rest say once, few, many or name a class of expanded clone.

J gene | clone size | D gene | V gene | CDR3 DNA | CDR3 protein
TRBJ2-3 | - | - | TRBV7-9 | TGTGCCAGCGGTACAGATACGCAGTATTTT | CASGTDTQYF
TRBJ1-3 | many | - | TRBV12-3/TRBV12-4 | TGTGCCAGCAGTCTCAGGTGGGCCCCCCCCGGCAACACCATATATTTT | CASSLRWAPPGNTIYF
TRBJ2-2 | many | - | TRBV7-9 | TGTGCCAGCAGCGCCAGGGTTTCGGACACCGGGGAGCTGTTTTTT | CASSARVSDTGELFF
TRBJ1-3 | many | - | TRBV7-2 | TGTGCCAGCAGCTTAGGACGAGGGAACACCATATATTTT | CASSLGRGNTIYF
TRBJ2-3 | many | - | TRBV21-1 | TGTGCCAGCAGCTACAACTTAGCTACAGTCATGCAAGATACGCAGTATTTT | CASSYNLATVMQDTQYF
TRBJ2-1 | - | - | TRBV11-3 | TGTGCCAGCAGCTTATCGACCAATGAGCAGTTCTTC | CASSLSTNEQFF
TRBJ2-5 | - | - | TRBV3-1 | TGTGCCAGCAGCCAAGAGGGCGGGGGCGCGGGTAGAAAAGAGACCCAGTACTTC | CASSQEGGGAGRKETQYF
TRBJ1-2 | many | - | TRBV5-6 | TGTGCCAGCAGCTTACGGGCGGGCTATGGCTACACCTTC | CASSLRAGYGYTF
TRBJ1-3 | once | - | TRBV18 | TGTGCCAGCTCACCACCGTTGGACTATAACTCTGGAAACACAGTATATTTT | CASSPPLDYNSGNTVYF
TRBJ1-5 | many | - | TRBV27 | TGTGCCAGCAGTAGCAGGGGTAATCAGCCCCAGCATTTT | CASSSRGNQPQHF
TRBJ1-3 | many | - | TRBV30 | TGTGCCTGGAGTAGAGGCTCTGGAAACACCATATATTTT | CAWSRGSGNTIYF
TRBJ2-7 | many | - | TRBV11-3 | TGTGCCAGCAGCGCCTTCTCCTACGAGCAGTACTTC | CASSAFSYEQYF
TRBJ1-2 | many | - | TRBV11-1 | TGTGCCAGCAGCTGTTATAATAAGGCTGGAAAGACCTATGGCTACACCTTC | CASSCYNKAGKTYGYTF
TRBJ1-1 | many | TRBD1 | TRBV13 | TGTGCCAGCAGCTTAACAGGGGGAATGAACACTGAAGCTTTCTTT | CASSLTGGMNTEAFF
TRBJ1-2 | many | - | TRBV7-2 | TGTGCCAGCAGCCCTAGACTGGATGGCTACACCTTC | CASSPRLDGYTF
TRBJ1-1 | many | - | TRBV7-9 | TGTGCCAGCAGCTCGGGAGACAGGCCTCTTGAAGCTTTCTTT | CASSSGDRPLEAFF
TRBJ2-5 | - | - | TRBV24-1 | TGTACCACCAGTGATCCCAAACAGGGTTTCGGGGAGACCCAGTACTTC | CTTSDPKQGFGETQYF